Shown below are 11 T cell receptor beta chains from a single sample sequenced in a study of T cell repertoires in cytomegalovirus infection. The antigens for these receptors are not known. Via MiXCR, TCRdb re-called the reads, giving one row per CDR3 protein. This table holds approximately 390,000 distinct CDR3 sequences, roughly a third found once. Here the sequenced sample was cultured PBMCs, taken from culture after CMV antigen stimulation. Receptor source: a human donor in good health (CMV status not recorded). Some clones in this sample may be carry-over from other donors' samples.

The count of this clonotype is one. V gene TRBV12-3 or TRBV12-4 combines with J gene TRBJ2-7; 8 bases are a match to TRBD2. V dropped 7 bases and J dropped 3; count of bases not matched to a gene: 14. The CDR3 extends over 16 amino acids. The CDR3 sequence: CASNPSCETSDYEQYV. The CDR3 nucleotides are TGTGCCAGCAACCCTTCATGCGAGACTAGCGACTACGAGCAGTACGTC.

In its sample, this clonotype was seen a few times. The chain is built from TRBV18 and TRBJ1-2; D uncertain. Trimming shortened V by 6 bases and J by 2 bases, and 10 bases separated the two germline ends. Germline V gives CDR1 KGHSH, CDR2 LQKENI. CDR3 size: 13 residues. This CDR3 reads CASSIDGNYGYTF. Here the CDR3 DNA reads TGTGCCAGCTCGATTGACGGAAACTATGGCTACACCTTC.

This sequence joins TRBV5-3 and TRBJ2-1, with 8 positions matching TRBD2. TRBV5-3 is recorded as an ORF, its role being uncertain. CDR3 length: 15 residues. V gave up 8 bases and J gave up 7 bases; unmatched junction bases: 14. CDR3 in amino acids: CASSPSTGGGNEQFF. The CDR3 DNA is TGTGCCAGCAGCCCTTCGACGGGAGGGGGTAATGAGCAGTTCTTC.

The chain recombines TRBV2 with TRBJ2-7; D call uncertain. Between the trimmed V and J ends, which lost 3 bases and 3 bases, there was a span of 12 bases. CDR1 is SNHLY and CDR2 is FYNNEI in the germline V gene. The CDR3 is 14 amino acids. CDR3 coding DNA: TGTGCCAGCAGTGAGGTTAGGAGCCTCTACGAGCAGTACTTC. Protein sequence: CASSEVRSLYEQYF.

The chain couples TRBV11-1 to TRBJ1-1, with TRBD1 as a possible D gene (5 bases). Trimming shortened V by 4 bases and J by 0 bases, and 12 bases separated the two germline ends. This CDR3 is built from 15 residues. Germline lookup yields CDR1 SGHAT and CDR2 FQDESV (reference sequence). The CDR3 region has the DNA TGTGCCAGCAGCTCAATACAGGACATGAACACTGAAGCTTTCTTT. Translating it yields CASSSIQDMNTEAFF.

This chain uses TRBV7-2 with TRBJ2-7; 8 nucleotides line up with TRBD1. Germline trimming cut 2 bases from V and 4 bases from J; bases unmatched to any gene: 10. Germline-derived CDR1 and CDR2 are SGHTA and FQGNSA. There are 16 residues in the CDR3. The CDR3 region has the DNA TGTGCCAGCAGCTTAACCGCGGGACAGGCGAATTACGAGCAGTACGTC. Translated, it gives CASSLTAGQANYEQYV.

This rearrangement joins TRBV9 to TRBJ2-7, with TRBD2 identical over 7 bases. Germline trimming cut 0 bases from V and 2 bases from J; bases unmatched to any gene: 8. Per the germline V gene, CDR1 is SGDLS and CDR2 is YYNGEE. The CDR3 is 16 amino acids. The CDR3 DNA sequence: TGTGCCAGCAGCGTAGTGGCTAGCGGACCCCCCTACGAGCAGTACTTC. This gives the protein CASSVVASGPPYEQYF.

Only a few counts were recorded for this clonotype. The chain is built from TRBV4-2 and TRBJ1-1, with unresolved D. V was clipped by 4 bases and J by 11 bases, with 23 bases between them. Germline V gene sequence: CDR1 LGHNA, CDR2 YNFKEQ. CDR3 length: 15 residues. CDR3 loop: CASSPRVTYGSAAFF. The DNA for the CDR3 is TGTGCCAGCAGCCCTCGCGTTACGTATGGCTCTGCCGCTTTCTTT.

This clonotype was picked up a small number of times. This chain joins TRBV7-2 and TRBJ2-5; D remains unclear. Germline V gene lookup returns CDR1 SGHTA and CDR2 FQGNSA. CDR3 length: 15 residues. Trimming took 2 bases from V and 1 from J, leaving 11 bases between them. CDR3 residues: CASSLFAASQETQYF. DNA of the CDR3: TGTGCCAGCAGCTTATTCGCAGCGAGCCAAGAGACCCAGTACTTC.

The chain combines TRBV19 with TRBJ1-5; D may be TRBD1 (5 bases). Germline V CDR1 and CDR2: LNHDA, SQIVND (reference sequence). The V gene lost 4 bases and the J gene lost 3 bases, with 13 bases spanning the gap. This CDR3 has 15 residues. The CDR3 sequence: CASSRGVADNQPQHF. CDR3 in DNA: TGTGCCAGTAGTAGGGGGGTTGCGGACAATCAGCCCCAGCATTTT.

This clonotype has just a few counts. The chain links TRBV7-2 to TRBJ2-5, with TRBD1 matching 7 bases. The V and J ends lost 1 base and 5 bases, in that order; junction bases with no gene match: 7. Germline V CDR1 and CDR2: SGHTA, FQGNSA. The CDR3 covers 15 residues. The CDR3 reads CASSLVGRGIETQYF. CDR3 bases: TGTGCCAGCAGCTTAGTGGGCAGGGGGATCGAGACCCAGTACTTC.